This entry concerns a single T cell receptor beta chain. This clonotype appeared once. It has no known antigen specificity. It has no much larger one-base neighbor in the sample; base qualities were not kept. This entry is derived from a study of blood T cells in healthy people across ages (dated by TCRdb to the mid-2010s). For the study in its entirety: In model experiments, template switching captured about one uniquely barcoded TCR beta cDNA molecule for every two T cells. Using deep sequencing normalized with unique cDNA molecular identifiers, the study measured how TCR beta repertoire diversity changes with age. The donors were split into four age groups: young (average about 16 years), middle-aged (around 40), aged (over 55) and long-lived (approximately 80). Two additional independent replicas of 1 million unique cDNA reads from the same blood draw were analyzed for two donors (one aged 18 to 30 and one aged 80 or older).

V is pruned by 2 bases and J by 4 bases, leaving 12 bases of the junction without a gene match. Its CDR3 holds 18 amino acids, cysteine through phenylalanine. Here the CDR3 DNA is all that survives: 54 bases in frame from base 1. The method was 5' RACE. Sequencing was carried out with an Illumina HiSeq 2500. A second PCR of roughly 6 to 11 cycles was run with a J-beta primer mix and a sample-barcoded 5' primer. A template-switch 5' adaptor carrying 12 random nucleotides introduced a unique molecular identifier onto each TCR beta cDNA molecule. Each sample yielded at least 2.5 million CDR3-containing paired-end reads. All of the RNA was converted into first-strand cDNA using the Mint cDNA synthesis kit, with a TRBC-specific oligonucleotide serving as the primer. After uracil-DNA glycosylase treatment, a first 18-cycle PCR used universal primers M1SS and BC2_uni_R on all cDNA. The authors' analysis ran thus. For normalization, 1 million high-quality reads were randomly selected from each sample, with every read carrying a distinct molecular identifier. Instead of being binned into consensus sequences, reads that shared molecular identifiers were thrown out. MiTCR, run with a Q25 quality threshold and the strictest error-elimination algorithm, handled CDR3 identification, clonotype clustering and error correction. A nonparametric unseen species model with Euler transformation was used to estimate a lower bound on total TCR beta diversity. Starting from the raw public reads, TCRdb applied fastp trimming at Q25, assembled clones with MiXCR and retained in-frame beta chains. Under each unique CDR3 protein, matching rows form one entry showing the most common genes and DNA. These V and J calls derive from TCRdb rather than the authors' analysis. This sample lists 500,000 to 550,000 distinct CDR3 sequences; about 25% were detected once. Roughly 10% of the sample rests with the top ten.

Study-wide findings and limitations: As age increased, observed TCR beta diversity per million T cells dropped in a roughly linear way, and a significant reduction was already evident by age 40. Compared with the aged group, the long-lived group had more naive CD4+ T cells, fewer expanded clones and increased TCR diversity, a pattern suggesting age selection. Observed TCR beta diversity correlated strongly with the percentage of naive T cells measured by flow cytometry. The CMV infection status of donors was not known, potentially confounding age-related changes in expanded clonotypes. Because profiling used bulk unsorted PBMCs, naive and antigen-experienced compartments could not be compared conclusively. Total diversity estimates from one million sequenced T cells were considered lower bounds and underestimates.

Systemically healthy Caucasian individuals from Russia, approximately 39 in total and aged roughly 6 to 100 years, were included as donors. Ten milliliters of peripheral blood were collected from each donor into EDTA-treated Vacutainer tubes. PBMCs were isolated by Ficoll-Paque density-gradient centrifugation, with at least 6.5 million obtained per sample. Total RNA, at least 5 micrograms per sample, was extracted from PBMCs with Trizol reagent. The percentages of naive CD45RAhigh/CD27high T cells were determined by flow cytometry on a PBMC aliquot from every donor. Separately, the same data were catalogued under a study of T cells of mothers and their children. The second investigation adds: The donors were nine systemically healthy Caucasian individuals, made up of three mothers and their six children. cDNA synthesis consumed the entire amount of extracted RNA, loaded at 1.5 ug RNA in each 15 ul reaction. In the second PCR, the M1S primer introduced both the sample barcodes and 2-4 random nucleotides. More than 8 million TCR beta CDR3 reads were obtained from each mother, and roughly 3 million reads were obtained from each child. TCR recombination output is similarly shaped by thymic selection in related and unrelated pairs, with a minor effect exerted by inherited differences. Normalized repertoire overlap was always slightly but never significantly higher in related than unrelated mother-child pairs. Persistent microchimeric T cell clones were not detected, at a sensitivity of around 95 clones per million clonotypes. The study used deep NGS to compare TCR beta repertoires of mothers and children, seeking features distinguishing related mother-child pairs from unrelated individuals. Mothers averaged about 37 +/- 4 years of age and children averaged about 12 +/- 4 years. After adapters were ligated using NEBNext reagents, the libraries underwent 100+100 nt paired-end sequencing on an Illumina HiSeq 2000. To avoid cross-contamination, the mother libraries and the child libraries were prepared a month apart and sequenced in separate runs. For each donor, between about 500,000 and 2,100,000 distinct TCR beta clonotypes were identified. Naive TCR beta clonotypes were estimated from low-frequency clonotypes matched to each donor's FACS-determined naive share, without sorting.

The chain is assembled from TRBV12-3 or TRBV12-4 and TRBJ1-2; 11 central nucleotides agree with TRBD1. The receptor's source is a boy aged 5-17 years in good health. The sequenced sample was blood. The CDR3 in this case is CASSLNRGTGTGGYGYTF. The nucleotide sequence is given as TGTGCCAGCAGTTTAAACCGGGGGACCGGGACAGGGGGCTATGGCTACACCTTC.